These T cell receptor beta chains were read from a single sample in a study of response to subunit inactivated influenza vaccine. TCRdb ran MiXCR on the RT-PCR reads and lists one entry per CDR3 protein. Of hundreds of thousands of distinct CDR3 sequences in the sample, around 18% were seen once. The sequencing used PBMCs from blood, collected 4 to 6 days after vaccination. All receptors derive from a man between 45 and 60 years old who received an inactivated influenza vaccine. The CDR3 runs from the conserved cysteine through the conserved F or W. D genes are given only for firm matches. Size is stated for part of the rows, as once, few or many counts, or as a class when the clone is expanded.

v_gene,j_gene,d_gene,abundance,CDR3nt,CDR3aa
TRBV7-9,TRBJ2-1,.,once,TGTGCCAGCAGCCCCAAGCCGGGACAACGAAAGAATGAGCAGTTCTTC,CASSPKPGQRKNEQFF
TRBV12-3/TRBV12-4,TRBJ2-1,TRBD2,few,TGTGCCAGCAGTCTATCAGCGGGACGGAATGAGCAGTTCTTC,CASSLSAGRNEQFF
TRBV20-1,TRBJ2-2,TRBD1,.,TGCAGGGCGGGACAGGGACGCACCGGGGAGCTGTTTTTT,CRAGQGRTGELFF
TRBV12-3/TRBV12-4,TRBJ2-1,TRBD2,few,TGTGCCAGCAGTCCCGGACTAGCGGGGCCCCGAGGGCAGTTCTTC,CASSPGLAGPRGQFF
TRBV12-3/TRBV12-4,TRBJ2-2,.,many,TGTGCCAGCAGCTTGGGCCAGGGAGGCACCGGGGAGCTGTTTTTT,CASSLGQGGTGELFF
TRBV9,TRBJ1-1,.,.,TGTGCCAGCAGCGCCCATGAGACTGAAGCTTTCTTT,CASSAHETEAFF
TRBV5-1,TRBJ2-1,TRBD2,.,TGCGCCAGCAGCTTTCGGGGGGATCGGGGAAACAATGAGCAGTTCTTC,CASSFRGDRGNNEQFF
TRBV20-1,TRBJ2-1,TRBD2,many,TGCAGTGCTGATGGACTAGCGGGAGGGCCTAGTGGTGAGCAGTTCTTC,CSADGLAGGPSGEQFF
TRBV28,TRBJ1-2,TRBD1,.,TGTGCCAGCAGTTCCACTGGACAGGGGTTAGATGACTATGGCTACACCTTC,CASSSTGQGLDDYGYTF
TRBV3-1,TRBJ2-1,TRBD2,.,TGTGCCAGCAGCCAAGGTCCAGCGGGGGCCCAAAGCAATGAGCAGTTCTTC,CASSQGPAGAQSNEQFF
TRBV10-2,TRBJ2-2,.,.,TGCGCCAGCAGTGACGGAGGCAGGGGGGTGGCCGGGGAGCTGTTTTTT,CASSDGGRGVAGELFF
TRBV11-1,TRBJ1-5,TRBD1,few,TGTGCCAGCAGCTCAAAAAAACCGGGACAGGGAAGGGATCAGCCCCAGCATTTT,CASSSKKPGQGRDQPQHF
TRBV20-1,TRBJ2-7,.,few,TGCAGTGCTAGCGGCCAGCGCCCTGACGAGCAGTACTTC,CSASGQRPDEQYF
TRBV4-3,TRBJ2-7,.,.,TGCGCCAGCAGCCAAGAACCAACGGCCGCCTACGAGCAGTACTTC,CASSQEPTAAYEQYF
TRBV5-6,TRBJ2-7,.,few,TGTGCCAGCAGCTTGCTGGGCCCAGTCTACGAGCAGTACTTC,CASSLLGPVYEQYF
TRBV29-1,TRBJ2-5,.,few,TGCAGCGTTCAACTAGAGGGGCTTCAGACCCAGTACTTC,CSVQLEGLQTQYF
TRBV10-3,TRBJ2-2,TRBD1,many,TGTGCCATCAGCGGGACAGGGCTTTCGAACACCGGGGAGCTGTTTTTT,CAISGTGLSNTGELFF
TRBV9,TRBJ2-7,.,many,TGTGCCAGCAGCTCCGGACTATTAGGGCTCGAGCAGTACTTC,CASSSGLLGLEQYF
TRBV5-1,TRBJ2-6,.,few,TGCGCCAGCAGCTGGGGGGACACATCTACCGGGGCCAACGTCCTGACTTTC,CASSWGDTSTGANVLTF
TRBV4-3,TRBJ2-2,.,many,TGCGCCAGCAGCCAATTTAGCGCGAACACCGGGGAGCTGTTTTTT,CASSQFSANTGELFF
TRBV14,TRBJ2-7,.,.,TGTGCCAGCAGTCCAACATGGACGGACTACGAGCAGTACTTC,CASSPTWTDYEQYF
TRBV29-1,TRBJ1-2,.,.,TGCAGCGTTAATCATTCCCAGGGCTACACCTTC,CSVNHSQGYTF
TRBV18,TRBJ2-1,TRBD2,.,TGTGCCAGCTCACCCCGGACTAGCTCCGTCTCCTACAATGAGCAGTTCTTC,CASSPRTSSVSYNEQFF
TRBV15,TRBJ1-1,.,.,TGTGCCACCAGCAGGCTCGGTGGACAGGAAGCTTTCTTT,CATSRLGGQEAFF
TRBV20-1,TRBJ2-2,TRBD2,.,TGCAGTGCCCGCGCGGGGGCGAACACCGGGGAGCTGTTTTTT,CSARAGANTGELFF
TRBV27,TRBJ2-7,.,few,TGTGCCAGCAGTTTAACCCGATCCATGCTATACGAGCAGTACTTC,CASSLTRSMLYEQYF
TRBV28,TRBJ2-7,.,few,TGTGCCAGCAGTTTTGGGCTAGGAGACGAGCAGTACTTC,CASSFGLGDEQYF
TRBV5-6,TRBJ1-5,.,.,TGTGCCAGCAGCTTGAGACGGAACAATCAGCCCCAGCATTTT,CASSLRRNNQPQHF
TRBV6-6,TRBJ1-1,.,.,TGTGCCAGCAGCCGGACCTCCCGACCTGAAGCTTTCTTT,CASSRTSRPEAFF
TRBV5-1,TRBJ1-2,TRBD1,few,TGCGCCAGCTCTCCCCTTGGACAGGGGGCGCCTGGTGGCTACACCTTC,CASSPLGQGAPGGYTF
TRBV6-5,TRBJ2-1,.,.,TGTGCCAGCAGTTACTCGTTAGGTAGCCGGGCCAATGAGCAGTTCTTC,CASSYSLGSRANEQFF
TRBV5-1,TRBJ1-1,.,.,TGCGCCAGCAGCTTGGTGGGGATCGGGACTGAAGCTTTCTTT,CASSLVGIGTEAFF
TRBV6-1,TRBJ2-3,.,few,TGTGCCGCGTCCGGGGGCCCACGGGATACGCAGTATTTT,CAASGGPRDTQYF
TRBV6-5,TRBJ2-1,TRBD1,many,TGTGCCAGCAGTTACTGGGGACAGGGGAATGAGCAGTTCTTC,CASSYWGQGNEQFF
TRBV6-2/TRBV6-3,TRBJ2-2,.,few,TGTGCCAGCAGTTACTCGGAGGTCGGGGAGCTGTTTTTT,CASSYSEVGELFF
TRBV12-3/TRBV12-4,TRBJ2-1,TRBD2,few,TGTGCCAGCAGACGTAGTAGCGGGAGAGGGGCTGAGCAGTTCTTC,CASRRSSGRGAEQFF
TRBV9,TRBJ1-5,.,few,TGTGCCAGCAGCGCGGGACATGAGAATCAGCCCCAGCATTTT,CASSAGHENQPQHF
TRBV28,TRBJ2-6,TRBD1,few,TGTGCCAGCAGTACCCCCGGGACAGGGGCTGGGGCCAACGTCCTGACTTTC,CASSTPGTGAGANVLTF
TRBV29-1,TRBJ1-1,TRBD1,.,TGCAGCCTCTCACAGGGGGACACTGAAGCTTTCTTT,CSLSQGDTEAFF
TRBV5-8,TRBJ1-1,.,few,TGTGCCAGCAGCTTGTTGTCTTCCGGGAACACTGAAGCTTTCTTT,CASSLLSSGNTEAFF
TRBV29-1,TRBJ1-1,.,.,TGCAGCGTTGGGTTAGGGACTTTGAACACTGAAGCTTTCTTT,CSVGLGTLNTEAFF
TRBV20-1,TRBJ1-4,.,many,TGCAGTGCCCCCCACGCGGGGCTCGGTAATGAAAAACTGTTTTTT,CSAPHAGLGNEKLFF
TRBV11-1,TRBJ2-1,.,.,TGTGCCAGCAGCCCCATTCCGGGCGGACTCAATGAGCAGTTCTTC,CASSPIPGGLNEQFF
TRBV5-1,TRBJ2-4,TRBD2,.,TGCGCCAGCAGTGTCACGGGACTAGCGGACGCCAAAAACATTCAGTACTTC,CASSVTGLADAKNIQYF